This T cell receptor beta chain was sequenced in a study of blood T cell repertoires in COVID-19. On the study more broadly: There were acute and convalescent COVID-19 samples, and they came from the United States, Italy and Spain. PBMCs, B-cell-depleted T cells, or T cells were the source of the cDNA or gDNA that made up the material.

Note on this clone: The junction departs from germline at one end; a sequencing error may be responsible.

Original analysis: Estimation of nucleated cell counts relied on the amplification of reference gene primers. Libraries were prepared by immunoSEQ multiplex PCR; TCRdb keeps only in-frame clonotypes and omits some of them. That table gives V, J and clone size, and the DNA gave D and trimming. The data contain more than 25,000 clones, around 87% of them singletons. Per the germline V gene, CDR1 is SSHAT and CDR2 is FNYEAQ (reference sequence). This CDR3 spans 14 amino acids. The TCR was taken from a man aged 60-69 years with active COVID-19. This chain links TRBV7-7 with TRBJ2-5; 7 positions agree with TRBD1. The material sequenced was peripheral blood. CDR3 in amino acids: CASSFRDSQETQYF. The CDR3, as DNA: TGTGCTAGCAGCTTTCGGGACAGTCAAGAGACCCAGTACTTC.